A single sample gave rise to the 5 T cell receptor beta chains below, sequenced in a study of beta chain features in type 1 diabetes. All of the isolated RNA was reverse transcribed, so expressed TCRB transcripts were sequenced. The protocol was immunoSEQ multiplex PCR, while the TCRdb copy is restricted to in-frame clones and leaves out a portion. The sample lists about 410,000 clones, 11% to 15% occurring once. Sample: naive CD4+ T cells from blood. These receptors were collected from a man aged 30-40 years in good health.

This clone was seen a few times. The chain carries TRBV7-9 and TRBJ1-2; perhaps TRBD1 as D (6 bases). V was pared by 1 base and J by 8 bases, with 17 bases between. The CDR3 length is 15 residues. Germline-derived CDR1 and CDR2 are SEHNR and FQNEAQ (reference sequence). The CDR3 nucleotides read TGTGCCAGCAGCTTAGAAGGGGACATATCATGGGGCTACACCTTC. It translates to CASSLEGDISWGYTF.

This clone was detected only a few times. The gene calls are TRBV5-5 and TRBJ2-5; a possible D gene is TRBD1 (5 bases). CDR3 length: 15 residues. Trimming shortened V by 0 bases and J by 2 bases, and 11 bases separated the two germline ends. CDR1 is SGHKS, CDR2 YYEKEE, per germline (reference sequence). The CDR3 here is CASSLVTGIQETQYF. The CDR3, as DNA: TGTGCCAGCAGCTTGGTCACAGGTATACAAGAGACCCAGTACTTC.

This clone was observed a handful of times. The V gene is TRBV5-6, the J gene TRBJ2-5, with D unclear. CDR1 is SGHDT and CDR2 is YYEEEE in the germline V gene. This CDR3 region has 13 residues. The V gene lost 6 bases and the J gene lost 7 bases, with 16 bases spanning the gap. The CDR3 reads CASTSERLGTQYF. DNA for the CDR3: TGTGCCAGCACCTCAGAGCGCCTGGGGACCCAGTACTTC.

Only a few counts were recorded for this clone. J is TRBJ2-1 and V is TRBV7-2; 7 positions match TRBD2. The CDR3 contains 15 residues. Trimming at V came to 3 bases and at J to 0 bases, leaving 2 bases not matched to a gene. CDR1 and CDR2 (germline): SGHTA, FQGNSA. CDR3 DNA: TGTGCCAGCAGCTTCTCTAGCGGCTCCTACAATGAGCAGTTCTTC. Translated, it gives CASSFSSGSYNEQFF.

CDR3 DNA sequence: TGCGCCAGCATGACCGCCGGGAGCTCCTACGAGCAGTACTTC. As protein: CASMTAGSSYEQYF. The V gene is TRBV5-1, the J gene TRBJ2-7, with a weak D call TRBD2 (6 bases). The CDR3 runs to 14 residues. Trimming shortened V by 6 bases and J by 0 bases, and 13 bases separated the two germline ends. CDR1 and CDR2 from the germline V gene are SGHRS and YFSETQ.